The 13 T cell receptor beta chains given below trace back to one sample, sequenced in a study of T cell repertoires in cytomegalovirus infection. For these TCRs, the target antigens are not known. Using its own MiXCR run on the reads, TCRdb lists one record per CDR3 protein. The sample has 700,000 to 900,000 distinct CDR3 sequences, about 28% seen once. Sequenced here: cultured CD8+ T cells from PBMCs, sampled from culture after CMV antigen stimulation. All receptors come from a human donor in good health (CMV status not recorded). Some clones in this sample may be carry-over from other donors' samples.

This sequence joins TRBV15 and TRBJ1-1; D may be TRBD1 (5 bases). Germline-derived CDR1 and CDR2 are LNHNV and YYDKDF (reference sequence). The V end was cut by 7 bases, the J end by 7 bases, with 16 bases between. The CDR3 is 13 residues long. DNA for the CDR3: TGTGCCACCACTGACATGCTCAGGGATGAAGCTTTCTTT. Protein product: CATTDMLRDEAFF.

This clonotype was observed a handful of times. The chain has TRBV7-2 and TRBJ1-3; possibly TRBD1 for D (6 bases). Germline assignment: CDR1 SGHTA and CDR2 FQGNSA. Trimming cost V 0 bases and J 0 bases, with 12 bases left between them. This CDR3 comprises 17 residues. Written as DNA, the CDR3 is TGTGCCAGCAGCTTAGCGAACGGGGGCCGCTCTGGAAACACCATATATTTT. Protein sequence: CASSLANGGRSGNTIYF.

The chain employs TRBV28 and TRBJ2-1; D is undetermined. The CDR3 is 15 residues long. V gave up 3 bases and J gave up 4 bases, with 13 bases separating them. Per germline, CDR1 MDHEN and CDR2 SYDVKM. The CDR3 coding sequence is TGTGCCAGCAGTTTCGCCTCTTTAAATTACAATGAGCAGTTCTTC. As protein: CASSFASLNYNEQFF. Full variable domain (outside the CDR3, taken from reference TRBV28 and TRBJ2-1): DVKVTQSSRYLVKRTGEKVFLECVQDMDHENMFWYRQDPGLGLRLIYFSYDVKMKEKGDIPEGYSVSREKKERFSLILESASTNQTSMYLCASSFASLNYNEQFFGPGTRLTVL.

About this clonotype itself: The junction does not match germline at one end; this may be a read error. The chain recombines TRBV12-3 or TRBV12-4 with TRBJ1-5; D gene uncertain. There are 14 residues in the CDR3. Here the CDR3 reads CVSSSRPSNQPQHF. Here the CDR3 DNA reads TGTGTCAGCAGTTCCCGACCGAGCAATCAGCCCCAGCATTTT.

This chain connects TRBV10-3 to TRBJ1-1; D is uncertain. This CDR3 region has 13 residues. CDR1 and CDR2 (germline): ENHRY, SYGVKD. Trimming stripped 8 bases from V and 10 bases from J, with 20 bases between. DNA for the CDR3: TGTGCCATCGGAAAGGAGGGTTTAGTATCAGCTTTCTTT. Translation gives CAIGKEGLVSAFF.

The rearrangement links TRBV7-9 to TRBJ2-1; 11 bases agree with TRBD2. The CDR3 covers 16 residues. V gave up 5 bases and J gave up 5 bases; unmatched junction bases: 8. Looked up from germline, CDR1 is SEHNR and CDR2 is FQNEAQ (reference sequence). The CDR3 here is CASSHPTSGGNNEQFF. The DNA of the CDR3 is TGTGCCAGCAGCCACCCCACTAGCGGGGGAAACAATGAGCAGTTCTTC.

The chain uses TRBV19 and TRBJ2-2, with 9 bases lining up with TRBD1. Trimming cost V 5 bases and J 6 bases; bases outside gene matches: 13. This CDR3 comprises 17 residues. CDR1 is LNHDA, CDR2 SQIVND, per germline (reference sequence). This CDR3 reads CASSLLWTGEGAGELFF. The CDR3 DNA sequence: TGTGCCAGTAGTTTGTTGTGGACAGGGGAAGGCGCCGGGGAGCTGTTTTTT.

This clonotype showed up many times. The chain joins TRBV7-9 to TRBJ2-3; 16 nucleotides align to TRBD2. CDR3 size: 17 residues. The trim removed 5 bases at V and 3 bases at J, leaving 5 bases unmatched. Germline values: CDR1 SEHNR, CDR2 FQNEAQ (reference sequence). DNA for the CDR3: TGTGCCAGCAGCGAGCCGGGACTAGCGGGGGGGACAGATACGCAGTATTTT. This codes for CASSEPGLAGGTDTQYF.

The chain uses TRBV12-3 or TRBV12-4 and TRBJ2-3, with 9 bases identical to TRBD1. Losses at the gene ends were 7 bases for V and 4 bases for J; bases not matched to a gene: 15. There are 17 residues in the CDR3. The DNA for the CDR3 is TGTGCCAGCAAAGATACGGGACAGGGACGGGGGCCAGATACGCAGTATTTT. Encoded protein: CASKDTGQGRGPDTQYF.

The chain links TRBV28 to TRBJ1-3; no firm D call. V was cut by 5 bases and J by 0 bases, with 8 bases left in between. From germline, CDR1 is MDHEN and CDR2 SYDVKM. This CDR3 spans 14 amino acids. CDR3 region: CASSVTFSGNTIYF. CDR3 nucleotide sequence: TGTGCCAGCAGTGTGACCTTCTCTGGAAACACCATATATTTT.

This clonotype was seen more than once but under ten times. The chain employs TRBV28 and TRBJ1-4, with 7 bases lining up with TRBD1. The CDR3 covers 14 residues. Germline lookup yields CDR1 MDHEN and CDR2 SYDVKM. With 5 bases clipped from V and 8 bases from J, the junction kept 8 bases outside the gene matches. The CDR3 spells CASSLYRGGEKLFF. CDR3 in DNA: TGTGCCAGCAGTCTCTACAGGGGTGGCGAAAAACTGTTTTTT. The complete variable domain, with remaining parts taken from reference TRBV28 and TRBJ1-4, reads DVKVTQSSRYLVKRTGEKVFLECVQDMDHENMFWYRQDPGLGLRLIYFSYDVKMKEKGDIPEGYSVSREKKERFSLILESASTNQTSMYLCASSLYRGGEKLFFGSGTQLSVL.

The chain employs TRBV9 and TRBJ2-5; D possibly corresponds to TRBD2 (5 bases). V was pared by 3 bases and J by 5 bases, with 14 bases between. The germline V gene has CDR1 SGDLS and CDR2 YYNGEE. The CDR3 consists of 14 residues. The CDR3 coding sequence is TGTGCCAGCAGCGGAGGGTCGAGCTACGAGACCCAGTACTTC. This encodes CASSGGSSYETQYF. Drawing the rest from reference TRBV9 and TRBJ2-5, the complete variable domain is DSGVTQTPKHLITATGQRVTLRCSPRSGDLSVYWYQQSLDQGLQFLIQYYNGEERAKGNILERFSAQQFPDLHSELNLSSLELGDSALYFCASSGGSSYETQYFGPGTRLLVL.

The chain links TRBV27 to TRBJ1-5; the D is unclear. V lost 8 bases and J lost 5, with 19 bases in between. There are 15 residues in the CDR3. The germline V gene encodes CDR1 MNHEY and CDR2 SMNVEV (reference sequence). In nucleotides, the CDR3 is TGTGCCAGCCGCAGAAATCAGGAGCTTTATCAGCCCCAGCATTTT. It translates to CASRRNQELYQPQHF.